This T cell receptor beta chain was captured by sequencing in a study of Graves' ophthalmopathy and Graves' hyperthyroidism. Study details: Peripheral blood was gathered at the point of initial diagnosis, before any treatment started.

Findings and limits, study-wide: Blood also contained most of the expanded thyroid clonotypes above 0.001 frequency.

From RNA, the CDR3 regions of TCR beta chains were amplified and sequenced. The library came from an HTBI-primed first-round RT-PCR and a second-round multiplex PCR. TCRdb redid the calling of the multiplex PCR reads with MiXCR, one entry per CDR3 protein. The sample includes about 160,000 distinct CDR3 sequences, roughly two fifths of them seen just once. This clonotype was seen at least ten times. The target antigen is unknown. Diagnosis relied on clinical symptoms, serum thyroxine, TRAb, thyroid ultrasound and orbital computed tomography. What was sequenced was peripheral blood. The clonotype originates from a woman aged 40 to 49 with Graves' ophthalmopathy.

The chain's CDR3 is CASNDRAPNTEAFF. DNA of the CDR3: TGTGCCAGTAATGACAGGGCCCCGAACACTGAAGCTTTCTTT. The V gene is TRBV19, the J gene TRBJ1-1; TRBD1 matches at 7 bases. The V and J ends lost 7 bases and 1 base, in that order; junction bases with no gene match: 6. Looked up from germline, CDR1 is LNHDA and CDR2 is SQIVND (reference sequence). This CDR3 is 14 amino acids long.